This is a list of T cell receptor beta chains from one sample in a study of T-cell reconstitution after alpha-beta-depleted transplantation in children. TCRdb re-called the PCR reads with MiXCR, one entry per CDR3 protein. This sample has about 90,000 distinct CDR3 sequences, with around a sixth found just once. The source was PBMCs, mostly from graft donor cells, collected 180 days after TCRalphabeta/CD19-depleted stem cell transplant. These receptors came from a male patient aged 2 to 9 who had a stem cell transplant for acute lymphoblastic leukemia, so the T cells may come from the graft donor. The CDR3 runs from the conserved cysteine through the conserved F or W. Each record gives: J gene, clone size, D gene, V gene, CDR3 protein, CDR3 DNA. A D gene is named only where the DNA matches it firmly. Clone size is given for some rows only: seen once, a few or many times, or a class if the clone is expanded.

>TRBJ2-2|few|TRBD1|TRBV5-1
CASSSQTGWTGELFF
TGCGCCAGCAGCTCCCAGACAGGGTGGACCGGGGAGCTGTTTTTT
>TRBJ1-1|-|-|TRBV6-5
CASSYSWENTEAFF
TGTGCCAGCAGTTACTCGTGGGAAAACACTGAAGCTTTCTTT
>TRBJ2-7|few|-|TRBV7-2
CASSPRTEFYEQYF
TGTGCCAGCAGCCCACGGACAGAATTTTACGAGCAGTACTTC
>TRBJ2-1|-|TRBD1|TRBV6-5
CASSYTTGGISYNEQFF
TGTGCCAGCAGTTACACTACAGGGGGCATCTCCTACAATGAGCAGTTCTTC
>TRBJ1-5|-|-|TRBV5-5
CASSWMQGQPQHF
TGTGCCAGCAGCTGGATGCAGGGTCAGCCCCAGCATTTT
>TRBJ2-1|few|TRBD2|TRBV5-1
CASSLDGSGGFNEQFF
TGCGCCAGCAGCTTGGACGGTAGCGGGGGATTCAATGAGCAGTTCTTC
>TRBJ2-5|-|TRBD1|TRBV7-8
CASSFRDREETQYF
TGTGCCAGCAGCTTCCGGGACAGGGAAGAGACCCAGTACTTC
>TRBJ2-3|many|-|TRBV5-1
CASSLEDTQYF
TGCGCCAGCAGCTTGGAAGATACGCAGTATTTT
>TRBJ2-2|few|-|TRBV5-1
CASSPRGQNTGELFF
TGCGCCAGCAGCCCCCGTGGCCAGAACACCGGGGAGCTGTTTTTT
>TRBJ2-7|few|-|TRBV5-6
CASSLSRLEQYF
TGTGCCAGCAGCTTGAGCCGACTTGAGCAGTACTTC
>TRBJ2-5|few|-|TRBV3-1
CASSQWGSQETQYF
TGTGCCAGCAGCCAGTGGGGTAGCCAAGAGACCCAGTACTTC
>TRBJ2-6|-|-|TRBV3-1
CATSPAVNLFSGANVLTF
TGTGCCACCAGCCCGGCGGTCAACCTATTCTCTGGGGCCAACGTCCTGACTTTC
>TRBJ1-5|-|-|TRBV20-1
CSARYRDGNQPQHF
TGCAGTGCTAGGTACAGGGATGGCAATCAGCCCCAGCATTTT
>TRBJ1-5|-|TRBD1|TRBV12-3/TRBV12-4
CASRGTGNQPQHF
TGTGCCAGCAGAGGGACAGGGAATCAGCCCCAGCATTTT
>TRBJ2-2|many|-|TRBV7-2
CASSLGTPTGELFF
TGTGCCAGCAGCCTCGGGACTCCCACCGGGGAGCTGTTTTTT
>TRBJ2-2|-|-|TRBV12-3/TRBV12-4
CASSFTVPGELFF
TGTGCCAGCAGTTTCACAGTCCCCGGGGAGCTGTTTTTT
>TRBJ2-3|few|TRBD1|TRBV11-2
CASSLRDRVTDTQYF
TGTGCCAGCAGCTTACGGGACAGGGTTACAGATACGCAGTATTTT
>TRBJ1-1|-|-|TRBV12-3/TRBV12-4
CASSLDIWTEAFF
TGTGCCAGCAGTTTAGATATCTGGACTGAAGCTTTCTTT
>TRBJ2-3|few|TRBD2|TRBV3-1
CASGATSGVTDTQYF
TGTGCCAGTGGGGCCACTAGCGGGGTAACAGATACGCAGTATTTT
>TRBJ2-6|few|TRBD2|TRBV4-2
CASSQETLAGAFSGANVLTF
TGTGCCAGCAGCCAAGAAACACTAGCGGGGGCCTTCTCTGGGGCCAACGTCCTGACTTTC
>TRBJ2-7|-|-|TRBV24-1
CATRMEQYF
TGTGCCACCAGGATGGAGCAGTACTTC
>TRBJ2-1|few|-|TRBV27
CARDAYNEQFF
TGTGCCAGGGACGCCTACAATGAGCAGTTCTTC
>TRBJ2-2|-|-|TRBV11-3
CASSPSRRGNTGELFF
TGTGCCAGCAGCCCCTCGCGGAGGGGGAACACCGGGGAGCTGTTTTTT
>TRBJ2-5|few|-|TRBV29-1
CSVQGQREETQYF
TGCAGCGTTCAGGGGCAGCGGGAAGAGACCCAGTACTTC
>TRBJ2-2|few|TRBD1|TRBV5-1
CASSLGGGITNTGELFF
TGCGCCAGCAGCTTGGGAGGGGGCATCACGAACACCGGGGAGCTGTTTTTT
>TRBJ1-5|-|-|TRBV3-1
CASSQDGGQPQHF
TGTGCCAGCAGCCAAGACGGGGGTCAGCCCCAGCATTTT
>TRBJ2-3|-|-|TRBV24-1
CATMGAASDTQYF
TGTGCCACCATGGGGGCCGCTTCCGATACGCAGTATTTT
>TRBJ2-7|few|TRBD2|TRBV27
CASSWGLAETYEQYF
TGTGCCAGCAGTTGGGGACTAGCGGAAACCTACGAGCAGTACTTC
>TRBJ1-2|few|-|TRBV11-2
CASSLPASGDGYTF
TGTGCCAGCAGCTTACCGGCCTCGGGGGATGGCTACACCTTC
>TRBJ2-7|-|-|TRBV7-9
CASRLTLSSYEQYF
TGTGCCAGCCGTCTGACACTAAGCTCCTACGAGCAGTACTTC
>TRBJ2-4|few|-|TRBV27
CASSSRQELYF
TGTGCCAGCAGTTCTCGACAGGAACTGTACTTC
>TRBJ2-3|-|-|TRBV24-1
CATSEIGRDLGLGTDTQYF
TGTGCCACCAGTGAAATAGGCAGGGACTTAGGCTTGGGCACAGATACGCAGTATTTT
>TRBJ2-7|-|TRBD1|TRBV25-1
CASSEGQGSQQSF
TGTGCCAGCAGTGAAGGACAGGGATCACAGCAGTCCTTC
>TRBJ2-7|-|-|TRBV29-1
CSVGRDSYEQYF
TGCAGCGTTGGGAGGGATAGCTACGAGCAGTACTTC
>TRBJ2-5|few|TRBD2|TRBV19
CASSRLLAGGGETQYF
TGTGCCAGTAGTAGATTGCTAGCGGGGGGTGGAGAGACCCAGTACTTC
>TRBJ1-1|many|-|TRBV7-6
CASSFGAPNTEAFF
TGTGCCAGCAGCTTCGGCGCTCCGAACACTGAAGCTTTCTTT
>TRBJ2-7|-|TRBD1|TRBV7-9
CASTGGTGVANEQYF
TGTGCCAGCACCGGAGGGACAGGGGTAGCGAACGAGCAGTACTTC
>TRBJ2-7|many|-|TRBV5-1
CASSRDIYEQYF
TGCGCCAGCAGCCGAGACATCTACGAGCAGTACTTC
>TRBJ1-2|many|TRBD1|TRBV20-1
CSARTLDRVSAGYTF
TGCAGTGCTAGAACCCTAGACAGGGTGTCTGCTGGCTACACCTTC
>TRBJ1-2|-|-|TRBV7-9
CASSLATWYMSRGYTF
TGTGCCAGCAGCTTAGCGACGTGGTATATGTCGCGAGGCTACACCTTC
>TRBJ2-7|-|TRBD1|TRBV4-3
CASSQAPGGEQYF
TGCGCCAGCAGCCAAGCCCCAGGGGGCGAGCAGTACTTC
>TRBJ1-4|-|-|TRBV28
CASSFPGTATNEKLFF
TGTGCCAGCAGTTTCCCGGGGACGGCAACTAATGAAAAACTGTTTTTT
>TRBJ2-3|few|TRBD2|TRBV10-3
CATKLAGEDTQYF
TGTGCCACCAAACTAGCGGGGGAAGATACGCAGTATTTT
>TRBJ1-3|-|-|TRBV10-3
CAITSTGGSGNTIYF
TGTGCCATCACCTCGACAGGTGGCTCTGGAAACACCATATATTTT
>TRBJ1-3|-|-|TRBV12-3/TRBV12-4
CASSLWVDSGNTIYF
TGTGCCAGCAGTTTATGGGTAGACTCTGGAAACACCATATATTTT
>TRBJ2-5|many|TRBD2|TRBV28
CASTTPRGGEETQYF
TGTGCCAGCACTACCCCCCGTGGGGGGGAAGAGACCCAGTACTTC
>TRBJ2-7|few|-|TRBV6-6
CASRGAKGEQYF
TGTGCCAGCAGGGGGGCTAAGGGCGAGCAGTACTTC
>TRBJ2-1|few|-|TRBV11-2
CASGGAYNEQFF
TGTGCCAGCGGGGGGGCTTACAATGAGCAGTTCTTC
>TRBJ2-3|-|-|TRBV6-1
CASSPSGADTQYF
TGTGCCAGCAGCCCCTCCGGGGCAGATACGCAGTATTTT
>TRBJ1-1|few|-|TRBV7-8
CASYRPRDTEAFF
TGTGCCAGCTACCGCCCAAGGGACACTGAAGCTTTCTTT
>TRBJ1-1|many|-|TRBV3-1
CASSQKRRRQPNTEAFF
TGTGCCAGCAGCCAGAAGAGACGAAGACAGCCGAACACTGAAGCTTTCTTT
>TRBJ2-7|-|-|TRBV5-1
CASSLIDGYEQYF
TGCGCCAGCAGCTTGATCGACGGCTACGAGCAGTACTTC
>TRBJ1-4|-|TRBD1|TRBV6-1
CASSQGQGLGNEKLFF
TGTGCCAGCAGTCAGGGACAGGGTCTGGGTAATGAAAAACTGTTTTTT
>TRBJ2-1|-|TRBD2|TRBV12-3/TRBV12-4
CASIRGLAGGQDNEQFF
TGTGCCAGCATTAGGGGACTAGCGGGGGGTCAGGACAATGAGCAGTTCTTC
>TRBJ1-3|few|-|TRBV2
CASIPRGRGNTIYF
TGTGCCAGCATTCCTCGGGGCCGTGGAAACACCATATATTTT
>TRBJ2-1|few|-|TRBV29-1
CSVNRGNEQFF
TGCAGCGTGAACCGGGGGAATGAGCAGTTCTTC
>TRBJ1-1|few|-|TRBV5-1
CASVGGGNTEAFF
TGCGCCAGCGTCGGTGGCGGGAACACTGAAGCTTTCTTT